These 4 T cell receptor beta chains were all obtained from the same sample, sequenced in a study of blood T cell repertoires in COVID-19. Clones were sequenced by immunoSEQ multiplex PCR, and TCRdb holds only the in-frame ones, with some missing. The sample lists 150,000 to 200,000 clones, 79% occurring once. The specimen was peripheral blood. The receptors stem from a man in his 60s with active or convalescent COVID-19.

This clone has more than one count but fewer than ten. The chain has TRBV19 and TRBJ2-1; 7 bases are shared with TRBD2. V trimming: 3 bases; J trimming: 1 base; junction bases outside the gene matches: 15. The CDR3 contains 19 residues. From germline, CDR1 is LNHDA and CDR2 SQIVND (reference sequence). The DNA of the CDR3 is TGTGCCAGTAGTATCCACGCCCGCCCGGGAGGCGGGTCCTACAATGAGCAGTTCTTC. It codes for CASSIHARPGGGSYNEQFF.

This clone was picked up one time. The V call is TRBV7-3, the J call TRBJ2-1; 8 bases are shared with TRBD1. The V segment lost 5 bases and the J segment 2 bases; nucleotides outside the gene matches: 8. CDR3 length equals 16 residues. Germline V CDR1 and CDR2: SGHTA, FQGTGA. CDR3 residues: CASSADRGVPYNEQFF. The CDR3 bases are TGTGCCAGCAGCGCCGACAGGGGTGTTCCCTACAATGAGCAGTTCTTC.

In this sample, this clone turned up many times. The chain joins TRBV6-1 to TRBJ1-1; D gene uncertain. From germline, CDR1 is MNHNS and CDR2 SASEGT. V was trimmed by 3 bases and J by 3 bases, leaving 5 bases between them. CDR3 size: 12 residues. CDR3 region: CASSDGDTEAFF. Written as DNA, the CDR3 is TGTGCCAGCAGTGACGGGGACACTGAAGCTTTCTTT.

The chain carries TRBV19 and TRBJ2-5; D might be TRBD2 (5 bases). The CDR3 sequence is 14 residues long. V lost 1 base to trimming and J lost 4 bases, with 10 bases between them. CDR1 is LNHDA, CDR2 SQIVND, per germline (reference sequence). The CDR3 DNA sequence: TGTGCCAGTAGTATAGGAAGGAGCGGAGAGACCCAGTACTTC. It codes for CASSIGRSGETQYF.